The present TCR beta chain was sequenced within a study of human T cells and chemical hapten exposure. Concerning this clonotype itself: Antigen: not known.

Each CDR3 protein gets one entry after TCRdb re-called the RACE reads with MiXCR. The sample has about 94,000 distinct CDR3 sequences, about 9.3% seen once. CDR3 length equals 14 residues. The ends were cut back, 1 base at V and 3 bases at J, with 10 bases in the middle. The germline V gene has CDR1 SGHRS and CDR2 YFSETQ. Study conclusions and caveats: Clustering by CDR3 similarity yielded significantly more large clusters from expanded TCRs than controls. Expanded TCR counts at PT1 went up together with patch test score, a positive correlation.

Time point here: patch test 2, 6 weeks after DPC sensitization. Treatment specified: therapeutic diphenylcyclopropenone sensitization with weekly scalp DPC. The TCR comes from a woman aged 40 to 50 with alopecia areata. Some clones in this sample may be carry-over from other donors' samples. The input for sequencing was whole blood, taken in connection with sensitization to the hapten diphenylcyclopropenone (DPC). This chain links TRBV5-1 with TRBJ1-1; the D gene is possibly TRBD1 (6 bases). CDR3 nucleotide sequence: TGCGCCAGCAGCTTGACGCAGGGGTACACTGAAGCTTTCTTT. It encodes CASSLTQGYTEAFF.